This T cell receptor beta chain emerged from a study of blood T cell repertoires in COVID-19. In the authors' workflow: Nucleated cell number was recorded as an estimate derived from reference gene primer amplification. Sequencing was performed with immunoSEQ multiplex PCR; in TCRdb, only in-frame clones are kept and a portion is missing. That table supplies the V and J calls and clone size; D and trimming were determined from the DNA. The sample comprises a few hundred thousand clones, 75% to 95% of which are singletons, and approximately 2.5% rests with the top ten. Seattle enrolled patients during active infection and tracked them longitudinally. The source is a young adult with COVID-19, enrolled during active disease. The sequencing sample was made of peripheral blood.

Here the CDR3 DNA reads TGTGCCAGCAGCCCGACAACGGTGTCTGGCTACACCTTC. Residues: CASSPTTVSGYTF. The chain links TRBV5-4 to TRBJ1-2; unclear D gene. The CDR3 length is 13 residues. V was shortened by 4 bases and J by 7 bases, with 14 bases between the two germline ends. Germline V CDR1 and CDR2: SGHNT, YYREEE (reference sequence).